One and the same sample provided the 26 T cell receptor beta chains below, sequenced in a study of spatial heterogeneity in lung cancer. Study-wide results and limits: Mutation counts in tumors were tracked by counts of expanded intratumoral alpha and beta TCRs.

The time point denotes: sample taken at primary tumor resection. The antigens these receptors bind are not known. Using its own MiXCR run on the 5' RACE reads, TCRdb lists one record per CDR3 protein. The top ten clones hold around 12% of a sample with about 10,000 distinct CDR3 sequences, approximately 10% of them seen once. The sequenced sample was lung tumor tissue, obtained at surgery. These receptors were collected from a female donor with early-stage non-small cell lung cancer.

A note on this clonotype: Possible read error: a much larger clone is one base away. The rearrangement uses TRBV4-1 and TRBJ2-7; possibly TRBD1 for D (7 bases). Germline V gene data show CDR1 as MGHRA and CDR2 as YSYEKL. The CDR3 length is 16 residues. CDR3 sequence: CTSSQEPQGGAYDQYF. CDR3 sequence (DNA): TGCACCAGCAGCCAAGAACCCCAGGGGGGAGCGTACGATCAGTACTTC.

This clonotype showed up many times. V and J are TRBV5-1 and TRBJ1-1; D is unclear. V was shortened by 0 bases and J by 10 bases, with 16 bases between the two germline ends. The germline CDR1 and CDR2 sequences are SGHRS and YFSETQ. The CDR3 length is 14 residues. The CDR3 is CASSLDGPILTAFF. DNA for the CDR3: TGCGCCAGCAGCTTGGACGGACCCATTCTAACAGCTTTCTTT. The whole variable domain, remainder taken from reference TRBV5-1 and TRBJ1-1, is KAGVTQTPRYLIKTRGQQVTLSCSPISGHRSVSWYQQTPGQGLQFLFEYFSETQRNKGNFPGRFSGRQFSNSRSEMNVSTLELGDSALYLCASSLDGPILTAFFGQGTRLTVV.

This clonotype was counted ten times or more. The junction and the germline gene differ at one end; a read error may be behind it. The chain links TRBV7-2 to TRBJ2-1; the match to TRBD2 covers 9 bases. The CDR3 covers 12 residues. The germline V gene has CDR1 SGHTA and CDR2 FQGNSA. CDR3 amino acids: CASSLGARGGSF. The CDR3 nucleotides read TGTGCCAGCAGCCTAGGGGCGCGGGGGGGCTCCTTC.

This clonotype was counted ten times or more. V usage is TRBV20-1 and J usage is TRBJ2-1, with TRBD2 matching over 8 bases. Trimming removed 5 bases from V and 8 bases from J; junction bases left unmatched: 14. Germline V lookup: CDR1 DFQATT, CDR2 SNEGSKA (reference sequence). The CDR3 runs to 15 residues. This chain's CDR3 is CSAPDPGTSFYEQFF. The CDR3 bases are TGCAGTGCTCCTGATCCCGGGACTAGTTTTTATGAGCAGTTCTTC.

Only a few counts were recorded for this clonotype. The chain has TRBV20-1 and TRBJ2-1; 16 nucleotides align to TRBD2. In germline, CDR1 is DFQATT, CDR2 SNEGSKA (reference sequence). The CDR3 covers 18 residues. The ends lost 3 bases at V and 2 bases at J; junction bases unmatched: 7. CDR3 DNA sequence: TGCAGTGCTAGTCAACCGGGACTAGCGGGAGGGACCTACAATGAGCAGTTCTTC. Its protein is CSASQPGLAGGTYNEQFF.

Only a few counts were recorded for this clonotype. The gene calls are TRBV5-6 and TRBJ1-1; D remains unclear. CDR3 length: 15 amino acids. Germline CDR1 is SGHDT and CDR2 is YYEEEE. V was clipped by 1 base and J by 0 bases, with 10 bases between them. CDR3 residues: CASSLPRPVNTEAFF. The CDR3, as DNA: TGTGCCAGCAGCTTGCCCCGGCCGGTGAACACTGAAGCTTTCTTT.

This clonotype was seen a handful of times. The rearrangement links TRBV5-6 to TRBJ2-1; TRBD2 agrees at 15 bases. The CDR3 is 16 amino acids. V lost 0 bases to trimming and J lost 7 bases; unmatched junction nucleotides: 2. The germline CDR1 and CDR2 sequences are SGHDT and YYEEEE. The DNA for the CDR3 is TGTGCCAGCAGCTTGGGAGGACTAGCGGGAGGGAATGAGCAGTTCTTC. This gives the protein CASSLGGLAGGNEQFF. Based on the CDR3 plus reference TRBV5-6 and TRBJ2-1, the full variable domain is DAGVTQSPTHLIKTRGQQVTLRCSPKSGHDTVSWYQQALGQGPQFIFQYYEEEERQRGNFPDRFSGHQFPNYSSELNVNALLLGDSALYLCASSLGGLAGGNEQFFGPGTRLTVL.

By sample fraction, this clonotype is medium-sized. The gene calls are TRBV6-1 and TRBJ2-1; 11 positions agree with TRBD2. The length of the CDR3 is 15 residues. The germline V gene encodes CDR1 MNHNS and CDR2 SASEGT. The trim removed 2 bases at V and 8 bases at J, leaving 5 bases unmatched. CDR3 DNA: TGTGCCAGCAGTGAACTAGCGGGGGGCATGGATGAGCAGTTCTTC. Translated, it gives CASSELAGGMDEQFF.

This clonotype was picked up a small number of times. CDR3: CASSYARVEKLFF. The CDR3 DNA follows: TGTGCCAGCAGCTATGCTAGGGTTGAAAAACTGTTTTTT. The rearrangement joins TRBV5-6 to TRBJ1-4, with D unclear. The CDR3 has 13 amino acids. The V and J ends lost 3 bases and 7 bases respectively, with 10 bases between them. Germline CDR1 SGHDT, CDR2 YYEEEE.

This chain connects TRBV3-1 to TRBJ2-7; 13 bases are a match to TRBD2. V lost 5 bases, J lost 8 bases, and 12 bases stayed unmatched. The germline V gene encodes CDR1 LGHDT and CDR2 YNNKEL (reference sequence). This CDR3 has 16 amino acids. CDR3 sequence reads: CASSGTSGIFSPKQYF. CDR3 bases: TGTGCCAGCAGCGGGACTAGCGGGATCTTTAGCCCTAAGCAGTACTTC.

Regarding this clonotype: Being one base from a much bigger clone, this may be a read error. This rearrangement joins TRBV10-2 to TRBJ2-3, with 8 bases that match TRBD2. Looked up from germline, CDR1 is WSHSY and CDR2 is SAAADI. The CDR3 length is 13 residues. The CDR3 loop is CTSHSGATDTQYF. CDR3 nucleotide sequence: TGCACCAGCCATAGCGGGGCCACAGATACGCAGTATTTT.

The table lists this clonotype with many counts. V and J are TRBV18 and TRBJ1-5; 8 bases match TRBD1. The CDR3 is made up of 15 amino acids. The germline V gene encodes CDR1 KGHSH and CDR2 LQKENI. Trimming cost V 4 bases and J 2 bases; bases outside gene matches: 4. This CDR3 is CASSLGQGRNQPQHF. The CDR3 DNA sequence: TGTGCCAGCTCACTCGGACAGGGTCGCAATCAGCCCCAGCATTTT.

This clonotype occurred a few times. The V and J genes are TRBV27 and TRBJ1-2, with D hard to call. The CDR3 is 13 residues long. Trimming shortened V by 4 bases and J by 3 bases, and 9 bases separated the two germline ends. Per the germline V gene, CDR1 is MNHEY and CDR2 is SMNVEV (reference sequence). CDR3 in amino acids: CASSSQSYYGYTF. In DNA form, the CDR3 reads TGTGCCAGCAGTTCACAGTCCTACTATGGCTACACCTTC.

This clonotype is classed as medium-sized. V gene TRBV12-3 or TRBV12-4 combines with J gene TRBJ2-3, with 8 bases matching TRBD1. The CDR3 sequence is 14 residues long. The trim removed 8 bases at V and 2 bases at J, leaving 6 bases unmatched. The CDR3 spells CASGRTGITDTQYF. The CDR3 coding sequence is TGTGCCAGCGGACGGACAGGGATCACAGATACGCAGTATTTT.

The sample holds many counts of this clonotype. In nucleotides, the CDR3 is TGTGCCAGTATCCGGGGATGGTTGGACGGCTACACCTTC. Translation gives CASIRGWLDGYTF. This rearrangement joins TRBV19 to TRBJ1-2; D not certain. The germline gives CDR1 LNHDA, CDR2 SQIVND (reference sequence). Trimming cost V 7 bases and J 8 bases, with 17 bases left between them. The CDR3 has 13 amino acids.

Sample share makes this clonotype medium-sized. J is TRBJ1-1 and V is TRBV6-1; possibly TRBD1 for D (5 bases). Trimming removed 3 bases from V and 5 bases from J, with 13 bases in between. The CDR3 is 14 amino acids. CDR1 is MNHNS and CDR2 is SASEGT in the germline V gene. The chain's CDR3 is CASSEGGVRTEAFF. The CDR3 DNA reads as TGTGCCAGCAGTGAGGGGGGGGTGAGGACTGAAGCTTTCTTT.

CDR3 region: CAWRQEISGNSPLHF. Written as DNA, the CDR3 is TGTGCCTGGCGCCAAGAAATATCAGGGAACTCACCCCTCCACTTT. This chain links TRBV30 with TRBJ1-6; possibly TRBD1 for D (5 bases). Trimming left V 5 bases short and J 10 bases short, with 21 bases between. The CDR3 is 15 amino acids. Germline V CDR1 and CDR2: GTSNPN, SVGIG (reference sequence).

In this sample, this clonotype turned up a few times. The chain joins TRBV29-1 to TRBJ2-7; 10 bases map to TRBD1. CDR1 SQVTM and CDR2 ANQGSEA come from the germline V gene. V trimming: 6 bases; J trimming: 2 bases; junction bases outside the gene matches: 7. CDR3 length: 14 amino acids. CDR3 sequence (DNA): TGCAGCGTCCGGAGGGGGACAGGGGCCTACGAGCAGTACTTC. Protein sequence: CSVRRGTGAYEQYF.

This clonotype was seen ten or more times. The genes are TRBV11-3 and TRBJ2-5; D might be TRBD2 (5 bases). The ends were cut back, 2 bases at V and 1 base at J, with 14 bases in the middle. This CDR3 has 16 amino acids. Germline CDR1 is SGHNT and CDR2 is YENEEA. The CDR3 DNA is TGTGCCAGCAGCTTAAGAGTGGGGAGCAGCCAAGAGACCCAGTACTTC. The encoded protein is CASSLRVGSSQETQYF.

This clonotype appeared many times. The chain's CDR3 is CSAPPPGSSYNEQFF. The CDR3 nucleotides are TGCAGTGCTCCCCCGCCAGGGTCATCCTACAATGAGCAGTTCTTC. The V call is TRBV20-1, the J call TRBJ2-1; D may be TRBD1 (5 bases). This CDR3 is built from 15 residues. Trimming took off 5 bases at V and 1 base at J, with 15 bases between the two ends. Germline V gene sequence: CDR1 DFQATT, CDR2 SNEGSKA (reference sequence).

This clonotype was observed at least ten times. The chain combines TRBV18 with TRBJ2-5; D may be TRBD1 or TRBD2 (5 bases each). CDR1 is KGHSH, CDR2 LQKENI, per germline. The germline V and J ends were trimmed by 3 bases and 2 bases, with 13 bases remaining between them. This CDR3 spans 15 amino acids. The CDR3 sequence is CASSPNRTPQETQYF. DNA of the CDR3: TGTGCCAGCTCACCGAACAGGACTCCTCAAGAGACCCAGTACTTC.

This clonotype occurred once. The V and J genes are TRBV7-2 and TRBJ2-7; a weak D match, TRBD2 (5 bases). Germline lookup yields CDR1 SGHTA and CDR2 FQGNSA. The CDR3 consists of 15 residues. V lost 6 bases and J lost 0, with 15 bases in between. CDR3 protein: CASSRGLLHSYEQYF. The CDR3 nucleotides read TGTGCCAGCAGTCGAGGGCTCCTCCACTCCTACGAGCAGTACTTC.

In its sample, this clonotype was seen many times. This chain connects TRBV12-3 or TRBV12-4 to TRBJ1-6; D gene ambiguous. V was clipped by 3 bases and J by 3 bases, with 6 bases between them. The CDR3 is made up of 14 amino acids. CDR3 nucleotide sequence: TGTGCCAGCAGTTTCGACAACTATAATTCACCCCTCCACTTT. Translating gives CASSFDNYNSPLHF.

This clonotype was detected many times. The chain joins TRBV20-1 to TRBJ2-5; D not certain. Trimming removed 3 bases from V and 3 bases from J, with 5 bases in between. The CDR3 runs to 11 residues. Per the germline V gene, CDR1 is DFQATT and CDR2 is SNEGSKA (reference sequence). The CDR3 spells CSASGEETQYF. The CDR3 nucleotides are TGCAGTGCTAGCGGAGAAGAGACCCAGTACTTC.

This clonotype has ten or more counts. This chain connects TRBV6-2 or TRBV6-3 to TRBJ1-4, with D perhaps matching TRBD1 (5 bases). CDR1 is MNHEY, CDR2 SVGEGT, per germline. The CDR3 sequence is 12 residues long. V was cut by 8 bases and J by 8 bases, with 12 bases left in between. In nucleotides, the CDR3 is TGTGCCAGCGGGGGGGTCTACGAAAAACTGTTTTTT. This sequence encodes CASGGVYEKLFF.

This clonotype was counted a few times. The CDR3 DNA reads TGTGCCAGCAGCTTAGCGGGCGGGGAGCTGTTTTTT. This translates into CASSLAGGELFF. The chain employs TRBV7-9 and TRBJ2-2; no definite D call. Germline V gene lookup returns CDR1 SEHNR and CDR2 FQNEAQ (reference sequence). The CDR3 consists of 12 residues. V lost 0 bases and J 7 bases, leaving 3 bases between the germline ends.